The next 7 T cell receptor beta chains were all read from a single sample in a study of T cell clones after liver transplantation. Using immunoSEQ multiplex PCR, the repertoire was profiled, and TCRdb retains in-frame clones only, with some absent. Here the sample spans roughly 80,000 clones, around four fifths being singletons. Sequencing used CD4+ T cells from blood, obtained at the 22-month timepoint. These receptors all come from a human patient who received a liver transplant. Some T cells here may be from the graft donor.

This sequence joins TRBV2 and TRBJ1-1; D uncertain. The CDR3 sequence is 11 residues long. The V gene's germline CDR1 is SNHLY and CDR2 FYNNEI. V lost 7 bases and J lost 4, with 7 bases in between. The CDR3 DNA follows: TGTGCCAGCATTGTGAGCACTGAAGCTTTCTTT. Translation: CASIVSTEAFF.

The DNA for the CDR3 is TGTGCCAGCAGCCCGAGCTCCCGTGAGCAGTTCTTC. Translating it yields CASSPSSREQFF. The chain couples TRBV7-3 to TRBJ2-1; D not resolved. There are 12 residues in the CDR3. Between the trimmed V and J ends, which lost 5 bases and 9 bases, there was a span of 11 bases. Germline CDR1 SGHTA, CDR2 FQGTGA.

V gene TRBV11-2 combines with J gene TRBJ2-1, with 7 bases matching TRBD1. This CDR3 comprises 14 residues. Germline CDR1 reads SGHAT; CDR2 reads FQNNGV. The junction had 12 bases not matched to a gene; V was cut back by 7 bases and J by 9 bases. The CDR3 protein is CASMGGRGYGEQFF. CDR3 in DNA: TGTGCCAGCATGGGTGGCAGGGGGTACGGTGAGCAGTTCTTC.

Remarks on this clone: The identical CDR3 is also encoded by other nucleotide sequences in the sample. The chain joins TRBV5-1 to TRBJ1-1; TRBD1 aligns across 8 bases. This CDR3 has 15 residues. The V gene end was trimmed by 0 bases and the J gene end by 4 bases; junction bases not matched to a gene: 5. Looked up from germline, CDR1 is SGHRS and CDR2 is YFSETQ. The CDR3 DNA reads as TGCGCCAGCAGCTTGGTGCAGGGGGCTGGCACTGAAGCTTTCTTT. The encoded protein is CASSLVQGAGTEAFF. Supplemented by reference TRBV5-1 and TRBJ1-1, the full variable domain reads KAGVTQTPRYLIKTRGQQVTLSCSPISGHRSVSWYQQTPGQGLQFLFEYFSETQRNKGNFPGRFSGRQFSNSRSEMNVSTLELGDSALYLCASSLVQGAGTEAFFGQGTRLTVV.

This clone has a single count. This chain links TRBV27 with TRBJ2-3; TRBD2 might be the D (5 bases). Trimming shortened V by 0 bases and J by 2 bases, and 6 bases separated the two germline ends. In germline, CDR1 is MNHEY, CDR2 SMNVEV (reference sequence). This CDR3 has 14 residues. CDR3 residues: CASSLSDYTDTQYF. CDR3 sequence (DNA): TGTGCCAGCAGTTTATCCGACTACACAGATACGCAGTATTTT.

This rearrangement joins TRBV28 to TRBJ2-7; 10 nucleotides align to TRBD1. Germline-derived CDR1 and CDR2 are MDHEN and SYDVKM. This CDR3 is built from 16 residues. V was pared by 6 bases and J by 2 bases, with 10 bases of the junction left unmatched. CDR3 amino acids: CASSYPWGTGAYEQYF. The DNA of the CDR3 is TGTGCCAGCAGCTACCCATGGGGGACAGGGGCCTACGAGCAGTACTTC.

The genes are TRBV25-1 and TRBJ2-7; D is undetermined. The germline gives CDR1 MGHDK, CDR2 SYGVNS. V was pared by 2 bases and J by 3 bases, with 2 bases between. This CDR3 comprises 11 residues. The CDR3 region is CASSEHYEQYF. Written as DNA, the CDR3 is TGTGCCAGCAGTGAACACTACGAGCAGTACTTC.